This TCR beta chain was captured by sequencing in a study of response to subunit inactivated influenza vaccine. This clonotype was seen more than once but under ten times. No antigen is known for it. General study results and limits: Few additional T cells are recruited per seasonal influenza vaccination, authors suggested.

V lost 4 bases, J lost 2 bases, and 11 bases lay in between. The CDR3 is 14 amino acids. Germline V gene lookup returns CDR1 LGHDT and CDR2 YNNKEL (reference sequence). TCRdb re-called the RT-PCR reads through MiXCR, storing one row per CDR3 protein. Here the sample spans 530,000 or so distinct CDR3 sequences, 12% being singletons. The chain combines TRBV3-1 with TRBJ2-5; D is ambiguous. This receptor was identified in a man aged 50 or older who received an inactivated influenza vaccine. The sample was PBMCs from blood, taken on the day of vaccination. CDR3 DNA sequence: TGTGCCAGCAGCCGCCGAAGAATACAAGAGACCCAGTACTTC. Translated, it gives CASSRRRIQETQYF.